Following are 10 T cell receptor beta chains from one sample sequenced in a study of T-cell reconstitution after alpha-beta-depleted transplantation in children. Preparing the TCRbeta library involved the use of unique molecular identifiers. Using its own MiXCR run on the PCR reads, TCRdb lists one record per CDR3 protein. The top ten clones hold just over 35% of a sample with almost 600,000 distinct CDR3 sequences, roughly 30% of them seen once. The starting material was PBMCs, obtained before TCRalphabeta/CD19-depleted stem cell transplant. These receptors originate from a boy under three years old with Wiskott-Aldrich syndrome, due to receive a stem cell transplant.

Concerning this clonotype itself: The conserved phenylalanine or tryptophan is not found at the CDR3 terminus, so this likely reflects a read error. The rearrangement links TRBV5-1 to TRBJ2-3, with D hard to call. Trimming removed 3 bases from V and 1 base from J, with 6 bases in between. The CDR3 spans 13 residues. Germline CDR1 SGHRS, CDR2 YFSETQ. Here the CDR3 reads CASSSIGTDTQYL. In nucleotides, the CDR3 is TGCGCCAGCAGCTCAATAGGCACAGATACGCAGTATTTA.

CDR3: CASSLALRGQGSDTQYF. For the CDR3, the DNA is TGCGCCAGCAGCTTGGCTCTTCGGGGTCAGGGTTCAGATACGCAGTATTTT. The gene calls are TRBV5-1 and TRBJ2-3, with D perhaps TRBD1 or TRBD2 (5 bases each). CDR1 is SGHRS, CDR2 YFSETQ, per germline. CDR3 length: 17 amino acids. Trimming removed 0 bases from V and 4 bases from J, with 18 bases in between.

Written as DNA, the CDR3 is TGTGCCAGCAGCTCCCCCCTTTTAGCGGCCTACAATGAGCAGTTCTTC. Residues: CASSSPLLAAYNEQFF. The V gene is TRBV7-9, the J gene TRBJ2-1, with a possible D match to TRBD2 (6 bases). From germline, CDR1 is SEHNR and CDR2 FQNEAQ (reference sequence). Between the trimmed V and J ends, which lost 4 bases and 2 bases, there was a span of 15 bases. CDR3 size: 16 residues.

This chain joins TRBV20-1 and TRBJ1-1; a weak D match, TRBD1 (5 bases). With 1 base removed from V and 5 bases from J, the gap between germline ends came to 8 bases. CDR3 length equals 12 residues. The germline V gene has CDR1 DFQATT and CDR2 SNEGSKA (reference sequence). The CDR3 region has the DNA TGCAGTGCTAGAGGCAGGGTGACTGAAGCTTTCTTT. Amino acids: CSARGRVTEAFF.

The chain couples TRBV27 to TRBJ1-5; TRBD1 is a possible D gene (6 bases). CDR3 length: 15 residues. V lost 6 bases to trimming and J lost 7 bases, with 19 bases between them. Germline assignment: CDR1 MNHEY and CDR2 SMNVEV (reference sequence). The CDR3 reads CASSRGPQGGQPQHF. CDR3 DNA: TGTGCCAGCAGCCGGGGGCCACAGGGAGGACAGCCCCAGCATTTT.

The chain couples TRBV30 to TRBJ1-1; D gene ambiguous. The V gene's germline CDR1 is GTSNPN and CDR2 SVGIG (reference sequence). With 3 bases removed from V and 1 base from J, the gap between germline ends came to 12 bases. The CDR3 extends over 14 amino acids. The CDR3 DNA is TGTGCCTGGAGCGGTGGACGGAGGAACACTGAAGCTTTCTTT. Its protein product is CAWSGGRRNTEAFF.

The gene calls are TRBV28 and TRBJ2-3; no reliable D call. The CDR3 has 13 residues. Germline loops: CDR1 MDHEN, CDR2 SYDVKM. Between the trimmed V and J ends, which lost 7 bases and 4 bases, there was a span of 12 bases. The CDR3 DNA sequence: TGTGCCAGCACCCGCGCCTGGGCAGATACGCAGTATTTT. It encodes CASTRAWADTQYF.

This clonotype was observed a handful of times. This may arise from a read error, as a much more abundant clone is one base away. V usage is TRBV11-3 and J usage is TRBJ2-1, with 10 bases fitting TRBD2. V trimming: 5 bases; J trimming: 3 bases; junction bases outside the gene matches: 4. The CDR3 totals 15 residues. The germline V gene encodes CDR1 SGHNT and CDR2 YENEEA. The DNA of the CDR3 is TGTGCCAGCAGCCCGGGACTAGCGATCTACAATGAGCAGTTCTTC. This sequence encodes CASSPGLAIYNEQFF.

V is TRBV5-6 and J is TRBJ1-2; D not certain. From germline, CDR1 is SGHDT and CDR2 YYEEEE. V was pared by 4 bases and J by 9 bases, with 19 bases between. This CDR3 is 14 amino acids long. The CDR3 loop is CASSASRRERRYTF. The CDR3 DNA reads TGTGCCAGCAGCGCTAGCCGAAGAGAAAGGCGCTACACCTTC.

The chain carries TRBV10-3 and TRBJ2-3; TRBD2 might be the D (5 bases). This CDR3 is built from 15 residues. CDR1 is ENHRY and CDR2 is SYGVKD in the germline V gene. V was clipped by 0 bases and J by 2 bases, with 9 bases between them. The DNA for the CDR3 is TGTGCCATCAGTGAGTCAGACGGGATCACAGATACGCAGTATTTT. Translation gives CAISESDGITDTQYF.